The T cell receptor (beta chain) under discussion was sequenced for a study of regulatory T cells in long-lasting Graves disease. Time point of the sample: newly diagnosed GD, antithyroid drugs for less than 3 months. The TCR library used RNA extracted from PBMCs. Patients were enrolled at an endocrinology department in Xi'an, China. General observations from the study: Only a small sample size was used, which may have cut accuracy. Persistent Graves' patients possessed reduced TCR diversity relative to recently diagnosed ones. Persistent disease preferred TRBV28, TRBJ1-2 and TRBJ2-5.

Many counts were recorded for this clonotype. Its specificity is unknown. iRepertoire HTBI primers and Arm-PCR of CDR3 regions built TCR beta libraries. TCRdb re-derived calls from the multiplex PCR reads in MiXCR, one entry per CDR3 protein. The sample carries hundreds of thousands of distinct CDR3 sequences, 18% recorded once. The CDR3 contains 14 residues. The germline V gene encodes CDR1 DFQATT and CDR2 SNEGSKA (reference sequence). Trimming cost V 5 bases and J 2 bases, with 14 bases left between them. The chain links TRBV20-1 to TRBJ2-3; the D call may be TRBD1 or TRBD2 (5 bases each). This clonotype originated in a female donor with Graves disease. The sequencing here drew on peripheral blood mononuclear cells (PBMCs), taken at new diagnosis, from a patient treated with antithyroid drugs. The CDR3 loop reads CSAASVGTTDTQYF. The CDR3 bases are TGCAGTGCTGCTAGTGTCGGGACCACAGATACGCAGTATTTT.